This T cell receptor beta chain was captured in a study of technical replicates of blood from a handful of donors. CDR1 and CDR2 from the germline V gene are LGHNA and YSLEER. After removal of 4 bases from V and 5 bases from J, the junction contained 7 bases not matched to a gene. This CDR3 has 14 amino acids. Profiling relied on immunoSEQ multiplex PCR, and the TCRdb table lists in-frame clones only, not all of them. The sample carries more than 80,000 clones, approximately 96% recorded once. The rearrangement joins TRBV4-3 to TRBJ1-2, with 7 bases fitting TRBD1. This TCR was sampled from a human donor in good health. Sequenced sample: T cells isolated from PBMCs. CDR3 bases: TGCGCCAGCAGCCCGGACAGGTTCTTGTATGGCTACACCTTC. Protein: CASSPDRFLYGYTF.